This T cell receptor beta chain was sequenced in a study of shared clonotypes between healthy human individuals. The method was immunoSEQ multiplex PCR; TCRdb's version includes in-frame clones alone and lacks a portion of them. The repertoire holds some 2,100,000 clones, with approximately 96% as singletons. Per germline, CDR1 SGHRS and CDR2 YFSETQ. This CDR3 comprises 15 residues. Unmatched junction bases numbered 6, after V lost 1 base and J lost 6 bases. The sequence came from a man in his late teens or twenties in good health. The material sequenced was naive CD4+ T cells sorted from blood. The subset was: CD45RA+ positively selected. V and J are TRBV5-1 and TRBJ2-7, with 11 bases identical to TRBD1. CDR3 nucleotide sequence: TGCGCCAGCAGCTTGTCCGGGACAGGGGGTCGCGAGCAGTACTTC. This gives the protein CASSLSGTGGREQYF.